These T cell receptor beta chains were read from a single sample in a study of CD8+CD57+ T cells in acquired aplastic anemia. TCRdb re-called the reads through MiXCR, storing one row per CDR3 protein. The repertoire holds about 180,000 distinct CDR3 sequences, with roughly half as singletons. Input material: sorted CD4+, CD8+, or CD8+CD57+ T cells (not recorded which) from PBMCs. The source is a human donor in good health. Each CDR3 is given with its conserved first and last residue. D genes are given only for firm matches. Some rows have no size entry. The others give once, few or many, or a class for an expanded clone.

TRBV19	.	13	.	TRBJ2-2	CASSGQRTGELFF	TGTGCCAGTAGTGGACAGAGGACCGGGGAGCTGTTTTTT
TRBV29-1	.	17	TRBD2	TRBJ2-3	CSVEEMGLAGGRDTQYF	TGCAGCGTTGAAGAGATGGGACTAGCGGGAGGTAGGGATACGCAGTATTTT
TRBV20-1	many	16	TRBD1	TRBJ1-5	CSAPRRGQGSNQPQHF	TGCAGTGCCCCCAGGAGAGGACAGGGCAGCAATCAGCCCCAGCATTTT
TRBV15	.	16	TRBD2	TRBJ2-3	CATSTRTSGASDTQYF	TGTGCCACCAGCACTAGGACTAGCGGGGCCTCAGATACGCAGTATTTT
TRBV3-1	.	14	TRBD1	TRBJ1-2	CASSQARQGARFTF	TGTGCCAGCAGCCAAGCACGACAGGGGGCGCGATTTACCTTC
TRBV5-1	many	14	.	TRBJ2-3	CASSFGPASNTQYF	TGCGCCAGCAGCTTCGGGCCGGCCTCAAATACGCAGTATTTT
TRBV2	.	14	TRBD1	TRBJ2-7	CASDTGTGANEQYF	TGTGCCAGCGACACCGGGACAGGGGCTAACGAGCAGTACTTC
TRBV12-3/TRBV12-4	.	14	TRBD2	TRBJ2-3	CASSLPPAGDTQYF	TGTGCCAGCAGTTTACCCCCAGCGGGGGATACGCAGTATTTT
TRBV20-1	many	13	.	TRBJ1-1	CSAVWIWNTEAFF	TGCAGTGCTGTTTGGATTTGGAACACTGAAGCTTTCTTT
TRBV19	few	15	TRBD1	TRBJ2-7	CASSRPGQGTYEQYF	TGTGCCAGTAGCCGACCGGGACAGGGGACCTACGAGCAGTACTTC
TRBV29-1	large	12	.	TRBJ2-5	CSVDRAQETQYF	TGCAGCGTTGACAGGGCCCAAGAGACCCAGTACTTC
TRBV2	many	13	.	TRBJ2-5	CASSEYSQETQYF	TGTGCCAGCAGTGAATACAGTCAAGAGACCCAGTACTTC
TRBV19	.	15	TRBD1	TRBJ1-1	CASSIGGTGNTEAFF	TGTGCCAGTAGTATAGGAGGGACAGGGAACACTGAAGCTTTCTTT
TRBV3-1	.	14	.	TRBJ1-2	CASSCQEIDYGYTF	TGTGCCAGCAGTTGTCAGGAGATCGACTATGGCTACACCTTC
TRBV11-1	.	14	.	TRBJ2-7	CASRTADYSYEQYF	TGTGCCAGCAGGACAGCGGATTACTCCTACGAGCAGTACTTC
TRBV6-6	many	14	.	TRBJ1-5	CASSYGKKGQPQHF	TGTGCCAGCAGTTACGGGAAAAAGGGTCAGCCCCAGCATTTT
TRBV7-6	.	16	.	TRBJ2-3	CASSLGHHISTDTQYF	TGTGCCAGCAGCTTAGGGCATCACATTAGCACAGATACGCAGTATTTT
TRBV19	.	16	TRBD1	TRBJ1-2	CASSIPGQGLSNGYTF	TGTGCCAGTAGTATACCGGGACAGGGACTCTCGAATGGCTACACCTTC
TRBV3-1	few	14	TRBD2	TRBJ2-7	CASSRGLAAPWQYF	TGTGCCAGCAGCCGGGGACTAGCGGCCCCCTGGCAGTACTTC